A selection of T cell receptor beta chains follows, all from one sample in a study of T cells in localized non-small cell lung cancer. Some clones are missing from TCRdb's copy, which holds only in-frame ones; the method was immunoSEQ multiplex PCR. The sample contains about 20,000 clones, about 89% of which appear only once. This material consisted of PBMCs, taken before any cancer treatment. The receptors derive from a man aged 40 to 75 with stage II squamous cell lung carcinoma. Both conserved end residues are trimmed from each CDR3. The order of the fields is clone size, J gene, V gene, CDR3 length, CDR3 protein. Rows may omit the clone size; those that give it use once, few, many or a size class.

>-|TRBJ1-5|TRBV6-5|12
ASSRGQGDQPQH
>once|TRBJ1-5|TRBV5-1|13
ASSLRGDSNQPQH
>few|TRBJ2-1|TRBV5-1|11
ASSLASHNEQF
>-|TRBJ1-6|TRBV19|16
ASSRKRQGGLENSPLH
>-|TRBJ1-4|TRBV30|15
AWSVPIGDVTNEKLF
>-|TRBJ2-5|TRBV7-3|9
ASSLREQPN
>-|TRBJ2-2|TRBV4-1|16
ASSQDREGKGNTGELF
>few|TRBJ2-5|TRBV11-2|15
ASSWGNSGGAQETQY
>-|TRBJ1-5|TRBV2|15
ASSEALGLYSNQPQH
>-|TRBJ2-7|TRBV7-9|11
ASSLAGRKGWY
>-|TRBJ1-2|TRBV6-1|12
ASSEEVVGYGYT
>-|TRBJ2-3|TRBV5-1|13
ASSSKRGGTDTQY
>-|TRBJ1-1|TRBV5-1|11
ASSSGVNTEAF
>once|TRBJ2-3|TRBV27|14
ASSLRLAGVVDTQY
>-|TRBJ2-3|TRBV13|14
ASSPRGVLGGDTQY
>-|TRBJ1-5|TRBV4-2|13
ASSQADAGDQPQH
>-|TRBJ1-2|TRBV5-6|14
ASSLATGQQGRGYT
>-|TRBJ2-1|TRBV12-5|13
ASGSRLSGRSEQF
>-|TRBJ2-3|TRBV19|12
ASSTPQGTDTQY
>-|TRBJ2-7|TRBV5-4|12
ASSEGGLLVEQY
>-|TRBJ2-1|TRBV7-3|13
ASSPLAGGYNEQF
>-|TRBJ1-2|TRBV19|10
ASRTGGYGYT
>-|TRBJ2-3|TRBV5-1|14
ASSPGVAGFTDTQY
>few|TRBJ1-2|TRBV9|12
ASSVATGGYGYT
>-|TRBJ1-5|TRBV18|13
ASSQGTATNQPQH
>-|TRBJ2-3|TRBV6-5|12
ATHNGGHGGTQY
>-|TRBJ2-6|TRBV6-6|12
ASSWSRGESVLT
>-|TRBJ2-2|TRBV7-2|14
ASSVGGTTRGGELF
>-|TRBJ1-2|TRBV4-2|14
ASSQEASSVSRGYT
>-|TRBJ2-3|TRBV9|21
ASISKQGFTPGLAGGGTDTQY
>-|TRBJ1-2|TRBV11-2|11
ASSHGQRYGYT
>once|TRBJ2-3|TRBV4-2|12
ASTGSGTTDTQY
>few|TRBJ2-2|TRBV9|13
ASREGLVNTGELF
>-|TRBJ2-1|TRBV18|12
ASSLGGHNNEQF
>-|TRBJ2-1|TRBV6-5|13
ASSLAPPRYNEQF
>-|TRBJ2-2|TRBV7-3|13
ASSLWTSGTGELF
>-|TRBJ1-5|TRBV7-2|14
ASSSRVGRVNQPQH
>-|TRBJ2-7|TRBV4-3|13
ASSQEGHLGDEQY
>-|TRBJ1-1|TRBV11-3|11
ASSLDMLTEAF
>-|TRBJ2-2|TRBV5-1|13
ASSPSELNTGELF
>-|TRBJ1-2|TRBV6-1|12
ASSPSDAINGYT
>-|TRBJ2-3|TRBV10-3|13
AISVQAGATDTQY
>-|TRBJ1-5|TRBV5-6|16
ASSLAGGRGLRNQPQH
>-|TRBJ1-6|TRBV6-4|11
ASSEGRDSPLH
>-|TRBJ1-1|TRBV5-5|15
ASSRGGDGALNTEAF
>-|TRBJ1-5|TRBV6-1|12
ASSGVTGDQPQH
>-|TRBJ2-4|TRBV18|14
ASSPPGGVAKNIQY
>-|TRBJ2-5|TRBV7-2|12
ASSYLAGGVTQY
>-|TRBJ1-2|TRBV19|13
ASSMRFGTADGYT
>-|TRBJ1-2|TRBV6-1|11
ASTEPVNYGYT
>-|TRBJ1-1|TRBV5-6|10
ASSLRKDEAF
>once|TRBJ1-2|TRBV6-5|12
ASSKDRSSYGYT
>-|TRBJ2-1|TRBV4-1|15
ASSQGPSGSSYNEQF
>-|TRBJ1-1|TRBV30|13
AWQMNRASPGGAF
>-|TRBJ1-6|TRBV7-6|10
ASSPGGSPLH
>few|TRBJ1-6|TRBV30|11
AWSVSPFSPLH
>-|TRBJ2-7|TRBV12-2|14
ASRLGLGRMIYEQY
>once|TRBJ1-2|TRBV5-4|11
ASTPGTDYGYT
>few|TRBJ2-1|TRBV5-4|14
ASSLGAGRGINEQF